A single sample is the source of the 8 T cell receptor beta chains below, sequenced in a study of Graves' ophthalmopathy and Graves' hyperthyroidism. CDR3 regions of TCR beta were amplified from RNA transcripts. HTBI primers were used in a first-round RT-PCR, which preceded a second-round multiplex PCR. TCRdb itself ran the multiplex PCR reads through MiXCR, one entry per CDR3 protein. The data show about 400,000 distinct CDR3 sequences, about 16% seen once. Sequencing was carried out using peripheral blood. Receptors were obtained from a woman between 18 and 29 years old with Graves' ophthalmopathy.

This clonotype came up many times. The chain recombines TRBV10-3 with TRBJ2-7; 7 positions agree with TRBD2. The CDR3 sequence is 11 residues long. Losses at the gene ends were 8 bases for V and 3 bases for J; bases not matched to a gene: 1. Looked up from germline, CDR1 is ENHRY and CDR2 is SYGVKD. The CDR3 region is CAIGGGYEQYF. CDR3 nucleotide sequence: TGTGCCATCGGCGGGGGCTACGAGCAGTACTTC.

This clonotype has a count of ten or more. The chain carries TRBV19 and TRBJ1-5; unclear D gene. CDR1 is LNHDA and CDR2 is SQIVND in the germline V gene (reference sequence). The CDR3 extends over 16 amino acids. Trimming left V 3 bases short and J 1 base short, with 13 bases between. CDR3 loop: CASSIRESRSNQPQHF. CDR3 in DNA: TGTGCCAGTAGTATTAGGGAGAGCCGGAGCAATCAGCCCCAGCATTTT. Filled out from reference TRBV19 and TRBJ1-5, the complete variable domain reads DGGITQSPKYLFRKEGQNVTLSCEQNLNHDAMYWYRQDPGQGLRLIYYSQIVNDFQKGDIAEGYSVSREKKESFPLTVTSAQKNPTAFYLCASSIRESRSNQPQHFGDGTRLSIL.

This clonotype was found many times. The chain uses TRBV9 and TRBJ2-6, with D maybe TRBD2 (6 bases). The germline V and J ends were trimmed by 4 bases and 0 bases, with 11 bases remaining between them. The CDR3 covers 16 residues. Germline-derived CDR1 and CDR2 are SGDLS and YYNGEE. CDR3 sequence: CASSLATSSGANVLTF. For the CDR3, the DNA is TGTGCCAGCAGCCTCGCGACTAGCTCTGGGGCCAACGTCCTGACTTTC.

This clonotype has ten or more counts. The chain uses TRBV6-2 or TRBV6-3 and TRBJ1-2; D unresolved. The CDR3 contains 13 residues. The germline CDR1 and CDR2 sequences are MNHEY and SVGEGT. V dropped 0 bases and J dropped 5 bases, with 7 bases sitting between them. CDR3 in DNA: TGTGCCAGCAGTTACTCCGGGCAATATGGCTACACCTTC. This gives the protein CASSYSGQYGYTF.

The chain has TRBV10-1 and TRBJ2-3; D gene uncertain. CDR3 size: 11 residues. Looked up from germline, CDR1 is WNHNN and CDR2 is SYGVQD (reference sequence). V lost 4 bases, J lost 6 bases, and 5 bases lay in between. This CDR3 is CASSAKDTQYF. The CDR3 DNA reads TGCGCCAGCAGTGCGAAGGATACGCAGTATTTT.

This clonotype was recorded at least ten times. The rearrangement links TRBV7-2 to TRBJ2-5; TRBD2 matches at 14 bases. V dropped 4 bases and J dropped 4; count of bases not matched to a gene: 2. The CDR3 loop spans 15 amino acids. From germline, CDR1 is SGHTA and CDR2 FQGNSA. The CDR3 DNA reads TGTGCCAGCAGCTCGGGACTAGCGGGAGTAGAGACCCAGTACTTC. Translated: CASSSGLAGVETQYF.

Ten or more counts support this clonotype. The chain uses TRBV11-2 and TRBJ1-3; D is uncertain. V was trimmed by 1 base and J by 0 bases, leaving 13 bases between them. CDR3 length equals 17 residues. Germline loops: CDR1 SGHAT, CDR2 FQNNGV. This CDR3 is CASSLVFRPPSGNTIYF. The CDR3 region has the DNA TGTGCCAGCAGCTTAGTATTCCGGCCGCCCTCTGGAAACACCATATATTTT.

This clonotype was recorded many times. The chain joins TRBV10-3 to TRBJ2-2; D gene unclear. CDR3 length equals 17 residues. The V end was cut by 5 bases, the J end by 1 base, with 17 bases between. The germline gives CDR1 ENHRY, CDR2 SYGVKD. The CDR3 region has the DNA TGTGCCATCAGTTTAGGACGGCGGACCATGAACACCGGGGAGCTGTTTTTT. Its protein is CAISLGRRTMNTGELFF.